Listed here are 18 T cell receptor beta chains from one sample, sequenced in a study of T-cell reconstitution after alpha-beta-depleted transplantation in children. The library targeted TCRbeta and was prepared with unique molecular identifiers. MiXCR, applied by TCRdb to the PCR reads, yields one record per CDR3 protein. The sample includes fewer than 350,000 distinct CDR3 sequences, 10% of them seen just once. Sample: PBMCs, taken before TCRalphabeta/CD19-depleted stem cell transplant. Source of these receptors: a boy younger than two with acute myeloid leukemia, due to receive a stem cell transplant.

The chain is built from TRBV5-4 and TRBJ1-2, with 8 bases lining up with TRBD1. Trimming cost V 4 bases and J 3 bases; bases outside gene matches: 2. The CDR3 length is 13 residues. The germline gives CDR1 SGHNT, CDR2 YYREEE (reference sequence). CDR3 bases: TGTGCCAGCAGCACGGGACAGGACTATGGCTACACCTTC. Its protein is CASSTGQDYGYTF.

This chain connects TRBV14 to TRBJ2-7, with D hard to call. Germline V lookup: CDR1 SGHDN, CDR2 FVKESK. The CDR3 sequence is 12 residues long. Trimming left V 1 base short and J 5 bases short, with 6 bases between. CDR3 DNA sequence: TGTGCCAGCAGCCAAGTGTCAAACGAGCAGTACTTC. It translates to CASSQVSNEQYF.

This clonotype was seen ten or more times. The chain joins TRBV12-5 to TRBJ2-7; 8 bases are a match to TRBD2. After removal of 5 bases from V and 0 bases from J, the junction contained 6 bases not matched to a gene. The CDR3 sequence is 15 residues long. Germline V CDR1 and CDR2: LGHNT, FRNRAP. The CDR3 loop reads CASGPKLAASYEQYF. The CDR3 coding sequence is TGTGCTAGTGGTCCCAAACTAGCGGCCTCCTACGAGCAGTACTTC.

The table lists this clonotype with many counts. The V gene is TRBV25-1, the J gene TRBJ2-5; 9 bases agree with TRBD1. The CDR3 contains 16 residues. Unmatched junction bases numbered 8, after V lost 4 bases and J lost 2 bases. The germline V gene has CDR1 MGHDK and CDR2 SYGVNS. CDR3 region: CASSAGDRALQETQYF. The DNA for the CDR3 is TGTGCCAGCAGTGCCGGGGACAGGGCTCTTCAAGAGACCCAGTACTTC.

The sample holds many counts of this clonotype. This rearrangement joins TRBV28 to TRBJ1-4; D possibly corresponds to TRBD1 (5 bases). The germline V and J ends were trimmed by 4 bases and 3 bases, with 12 bases remaining between them. The germline gives CDR1 MDHEN, CDR2 SYDVKM. There are 15 residues in the CDR3. CDR3 in amino acids: CASSSREPSNEKLFF. Here the CDR3 DNA reads TGTGCCAGCAGTTCCAGGGAGCCGTCTAATGAAAAACTGTTTTTT.

This clonotype was recorded at least ten times. The chain couples TRBV27 to TRBJ2-7, with 7 nucleotides matching TRBD1. Losses at the gene ends were 5 bases for V and 1 base for J; bases not matched to a gene: 8. The CDR3 is made up of 15 amino acids. Germline V gives CDR1 MNHEY, CDR2 SMNVEV (reference sequence). DNA for the CDR3: TGTGCCAGCAGTCTACTGGGGACAGCTTCCTACGAGCAGTACTTC. It codes for CASSLLGTASYEQYF.

This clonotype was seen more than once but under ten times. The chain employs TRBV15 and TRBJ2-3; TRBD1 aligns across 8 bases. CDR1 is LNHNV, CDR2 YYDKDF, per germline (reference sequence). The V and J ends lost 2 bases and 3 bases, in that order; junction bases with no gene match: 4. CDR3 length equals 15 residues. CDR3 loop: CATSRNRGRTDTQYF. The CDR3 DNA follows: TGTGCCACCAGCAGAAACAGGGGGAGGACAGATACGCAGTATTTT. The full variable domain, with the rest looked up from reference TRBV15 and TRBJ2-3, is DAMVIQNPRYQVTQFGKPVTLSCSQTLNHNVMYWYQQKSSQAPKLLFHYYDKDFNNEADTPDNFQSRRPNTSFCFLDIRSPGLGDTAMYLCATSRNRGRTDTQYFGPGTRLTVL.

This clonotype was seen at least ten times. The CDR3 reads CASSRTGGSSGANVLTF. The CDR3 nucleotides are TGTGCCAGCAGCCGGACAGGGGGTTCCTCTGGGGCCAACGTCCTGACTTTC. The chain uses TRBV3-1 and TRBJ2-6, with 10 positions matching TRBD1. This CDR3 spans 17 amino acids. Per germline, CDR1 LGHDT and CDR2 YNNKEL (reference sequence). J gave up 0 bases and V 4 bases, and 3 bases lay outside the gene matches.

This clonotype showed up just a few times. V is TRBV18 and J is TRBJ1-5; D remains unclear. Deletions cut 3 bases from V and 3 bases from J, with 6 bases between. Germline V CDR1 and CDR2: KGHSH, LQKENI. The CDR3 has 13 amino acids. The CDR3 nucleotides read TGTGCCAGCTCACCGTCCTTCAATCAGCCCCAGCATTTT. Its protein is CASSPSFNQPQHF.

The V gene is TRBV20-1, the J gene TRBJ2-1, with 7 bases that match TRBD1. Germline CDR1 DFQATT, CDR2 SNEGSKA (reference sequence). The CDR3 runs to 14 residues. Trimming took 3 bases from V and 4 from J; bases not matched to a gene: 6. CDR3 in amino acids: CSARDRLFYNEQFF. CDR3 DNA: TGCAGTGCTAGGGACAGGCTTTTTTACAATGAGCAGTTCTTC.

This clonotype was seen many times. One junction end disagrees with the germline gene, perhaps due to a read error. The chain combines TRBV7-2 with TRBJ2-1; 12 nucleotides match TRBD2. CDR3 size: 14 residues. Germline-derived CDR1 and CDR2 are SGHTA and FQGNSA. The CDR3 here is CASSLAPTSGRFIF. CDR3 nucleotide sequence: TGTGCCAGCAGCTTAGCCCCCACTAGCGGGAGGTTCATCTTC.

The rearrangement uses TRBV6-2 or TRBV6-3 and TRBJ2-4; 8 bases match TRBD1. The CDR3 sequence is 14 residues long. With V trimmed by 6 bases and J by 6 bases, 7 bases remained unmatched. Germline V lookup: CDR1 MNHEY, CDR2 SVGEGT. CDR3 sequence: CASRPQGAINIQYF. The CDR3, as DNA: TGTGCCAGCAGACCCCAGGGGGCTATAAACATTCAGTACTTC.

This clonotype occurred many times. The rearrangement uses TRBV10-3 and TRBJ1-1; TRBD1 is a possible D gene (6 bases). Germline CDR1 reads ENHRY; CDR2 reads SYGVKD. Trimming took off 3 bases at V and 7 bases at J, with 12 bases between the two ends. The CDR3 extends over 13 amino acids. CDR3 sequence (DNA): TGTGCCATCAGTGAAACCGGACAGCTTGAAGCTTTCTTT. This sequence encodes CAISETGQLEAFF.

In this sample, this clonotype turned up a few times. This chain connects TRBV7-2 to TRBJ1-2; possible D gene TRBD1, 6 bases. The CDR3 totals 15 residues. V lost 3 bases and J lost 3, with 14 bases in between. The germline CDR1 and CDR2 sequences are SGHTA and FQGNSA. CDR3 residues: CASSFQQGFDYGYTF. In nucleotides, the CDR3 is TGTGCCAGCAGCTTTCAACAGGGCTTTGACTATGGCTACACCTTC.

This clonotype was seen many times. This rearrangement joins TRBV29-1 to TRBJ2-7; 9 nucleotides agree with TRBD1. After removal of 7 bases from V and 4 bases from J, the junction contained 8 bases not matched to a gene. The CDR3 totals 13 residues. Per germline, CDR1 SQVTM and CDR2 ANQGSEA. CDR3 in amino acids: CSAGYRGPYEQYF. CDR3 bases: TGCAGCGCCGGCTACAGGGGGCCATACGAGCAGTACTTC.

This clonotype was seen many times. J is TRBJ1-2 and V is TRBV9; a weak D match, TRBD1 (6 bases). The ends were cut back, 4 bases at V and 0 bases at J, with 22 bases in the middle. Germline V gives CDR1 SGDLS, CDR2 YYNGEE. The CDR3 is made up of 18 amino acids. CDR3 protein: CASSPFRGTLLTNYGYTF. The CDR3 DNA reads as TGTGCCAGCAGCCCGTTTAGGGGGACCCTGTTAACTAACTATGGCTACACCTTC.

This clonotype came up many times. This chain joins TRBV28 and TRBJ2-2; 15 bases are a match to TRBD2. From germline, CDR1 is MDHEN and CDR2 SYDVKM. V trimming: 2 bases; J trimming: 1 base; junction bases outside the gene matches: 5. The length of the CDR3 is 19 residues. The CDR3 DNA is TGTGCCAGCAGTTTACCGGGACTAGCGGGGGGCAGGAACACCGGGGAGCTGTTTTTT. Its translation: CASSLPGLAGGRNTGELFF.

The rearrangement links TRBV12-3 or TRBV12-4 to TRBJ2-2, with D uncertain. Trimming pared 6 bases from V and 1 base from J, leaving 6 bases between. The CDR3 is 13 residues long. As DNA, the CDR3 is TGTGCCAGCAGCAGCGTGAACACCGGGGAGCTGTTTTTT. This codes for CASSSVNTGELFF.